This TCR beta chain was recorded in a study of control samples from healthy donors and cancer patients. Trimming stripped 4 bases from V and 6 bases from J, with 19 bases between. Germline CDR1 reads SGHDN; CDR2 reads FVKESK. This CDR3 contains 15 residues. The protocol was immunoSEQ multiplex PCR, while the TCRdb copy is restricted to in-frame clones and leaves out a portion. The sample contains some 140,000 clones, about nine tenths of which appear only once. Sequencing used blood. V is TRBV14 and J is TRBJ2-7; D is ambiguous. The sequence came from a man in his thirties or forties in good health. CDR3 DNA sequence: TGTGCCAGCAGCCGGCTCGGAACTGAGTCCCGCGAGCAGTACTTC. Translated, it gives CASSRLGTESREQYF.